This T cell receptor (beta chain) emerged from a study of cytomegalovirus exposure and HLA in healthy donors. General study results and limits: Cytomegalovirus status, reportedly, was diagnosed with high specificity and sensitivity by the classifier.

Concerning this clone: Antigen: not known.

The PCR made use of 60 Vbeta and 13 Jbeta primers. The method was immunoSEQ multiplex PCR; TCRdb's version includes in-frame clones alone and lacks a portion of them. The table has some 190,000 clones, 70% to 75% seen once. The CDR3 spans 13 residues. V dropped 5 bases and J dropped 6 bases, with 14 bases sitting between them. Germline V gives CDR1 GTSNPN, CDR2 SVGIG (reference sequence). The chain combines TRBV30 with TRBJ1-5; no firm D call. What was sequenced was PBMCs. This TCR was recovered from a man aged 25 to 40 in good health and CMV-seropositive. CDR3 in DNA: TGTGCCTGGGCCTCGGGTACCTTTCAGCCCCAGCATTTT. It encodes CAWASGTFQPQHF. Looking up the rest from reference TRBV30 and TRBJ1-5 gives the full variable domain: SQTIHQWPATLVQPVGSPLSLECTVEGTSNPNLYWYRQAAGRGLQLLFYSVGIGQISSEVPQNLSASRPQDRQFILSSKKLLLSDSGFYLCAWASGTFQPQHFGDGTRLSIL.